The 32 T cell receptor beta chains below were found in one sample sequenced in a study of blood T cell repertoires in COVID-19. Clones were read by immunoSEQ multiplex PCR, and TCRdb kept only the in-frame ones, dropping some. The sample has nearly 15,000 clones; around 89% are singletons. The source material was peripheral blood. The receptors shown here come from a human donor in a cohort sampled during active COVID-19.

This clone has only one observation. The chain carries TRBV4-1 and TRBJ2-2, with TRBD2 matching 12 bases. Germline loops: CDR1 MGHRA, CDR2 YSYEKL. V was clipped by 1 base and J by 4 bases; unmatched bases: 4. There are 17 residues in the CDR3. CDR3 bases: TGCGCCAGCAGCCAAGTCCCACTAGCGGGAGGCACCGGGGAGCTGTTTTTT. Amino acids: CASSQVPLAGGTGELFF.

The chain uses TRBV28 and TRBJ2-4; D is possibly TRBD1 (6 bases). The CDR3 has 15 amino acids. Germline assignment: CDR1 MDHEN and CDR2 SYDVKM. With 6 bases removed from V and 4 bases from J, the gap between germline ends came to 16 bases. CDR3 nucleotides: TGTGCCAGCAGCCCAACAGGGCTTGGTAAAAACATTCAGTACTTC. Translation: CASSPTGLGKNIQYF.

The V and J genes are TRBV5-1 and TRBJ2-2; perhaps TRBD1 as D (6 bases). Trimming removed 3 bases at V and 0 bases at J, with 6 bases between. The V gene's germline CDR1 is SGHRS and CDR2 YFSETQ. The CDR3 is 14 amino acids. DNA of the CDR3: TGCGCCAGCAGCTGGACAGCGAACACCGGGGAGCTGTTTTTT. It yields the protein CASSWTANTGELFF.

J is TRBJ2-1 and V is TRBV7-6; D remains ambiguous. The V gene's germline CDR1 is SGHVS and CDR2 FNYEAQ. V lost 5 bases and J 8 bases, leaving 13 bases between the germline ends. This CDR3 is built from 13 residues. The CDR3, as DNA: TGTGCCAGCAGCGACTTATATCTCGATGAGCAGTTCTTC. It translates to CASSDLYLDEQFF.

The chain carries TRBV10-3 and TRBJ2-7; 11 bases agree with TRBD2. The CDR3 has 14 residues. The J segment lost 3 bases and the V segment lost 6 bases, leaving 4 bases of the junction unmatched. Germline CDR1 reads ENHRY; CDR2 reads SYGVKD. Written as DNA, the CDR3 is TGTGCCATCAGCTACGGGACTAGCGGCTACGAGCAGTACTTC. It codes for CAISYGTSGYEQYF.

V and J are TRBV27 and TRBJ2-1; 10 bases match TRBD2. The CDR3 has 15 residues. Germline values: CDR1 MNHEY, CDR2 SMNVEV (reference sequence). The ends lost 3 bases at V and 5 bases at J; junction bases unmatched: 4. The CDR3 DNA reads as TGTGCCAGCAGTTTGGCTAGCGGGAGTCACAATGAGCAGTTCTTC. As protein: CASSLASGSHNEQFF.

The rearrangement joins TRBV6-1 to TRBJ2-7; D is perhaps TRBD1 (5 bases). The CDR3 extends over 14 amino acids. Between the trimmed V and J ends, which lost 2 bases and 3 bases, there was a span of 11 bases. In germline, CDR1 is MNHNS, CDR2 SASEGT. CDR3 DNA sequence: TGTGCCAGCAGTGAAACGTTAACAGGCTACGAGCAGTACTTC. This encodes CASSETLTGYEQYF.

This chain connects TRBV7-2 to TRBJ1-5; 8 bases map to TRBD1. This CDR3 has 15 amino acids. Looked up from germline, CDR1 is SGHTA and CDR2 is FQGNSA. The trim removed 5 bases at V and 6 bases at J, leaving 9 bases unmatched. CDR3 bases: TGTGCCAGCAGCCCCACCGGGACAGGAGGTCAGCCCCAGCATTTT. This gives the protein CASSPTGTGGQPQHF.

The chain joins TRBV27 to TRBJ2-7, with TRBD2 matching over 10 bases. The CDR3 has 15 residues. Germline CDR1 reads MNHEY; CDR2 reads SMNVEV (reference sequence). J gave up 5 bases and V 0 bases, and 4 bases lay outside the gene matches. The CDR3 sequence is CASSLSASGSHEQYF. CDR3 DNA: TGTGCCAGCAGTTTATCGGCTAGCGGGAGCCACGAGCAGTACTTC.

This chain uses TRBV5-1 with TRBJ2-7; weak D call: TRBD1 (5 bases). Trimming cost V 0 bases and J 2 bases, with 9 bases left between them. Germline CDR1 and CDR2: SGHRS and YFSETQ. The CDR3 covers 14 residues. The CDR3 DNA reads TGCGCCAGCAGCTTGGAACAGGTTCCCTACGAGCAGTACTTC. It translates to CASSLEQVPYEQYF.

The rearrangement joins TRBV7-8 to TRBJ2-1, with a possible D match to TRBD1 (5 bases). Per germline, CDR1 SGHVS and CDR2 FQNEAQ. The CDR3 loop spans 14 amino acids. Trimming cost V 5 bases and J 9 bases, with 17 bases left between them. CDR3 DNA sequence: TGTGCCAGCAGCCAAGGGGCGATGATTGGTGAGCAGTTCTTC. Translation: CASSQGAMIGEQFF.

The V call is TRBV7-2, the J call TRBJ1-1, with a tentative D call TRBD1 (5 bases). Germline values: CDR1 SGHTA, CDR2 FQGNSA. The CDR3 spans 16 residues. V lost 5 bases, J lost 0 bases, and 16 bases lay in between. CDR3 in amino acids: CASSLGAGIMNTEAFF. The CDR3 DNA follows: TGTGCCAGCAGCCTCGGGGCGGGGATTATGAACACTGAAGCTTTCTTT.

The CDR3 protein is CASSQGLAGNYEQYF. In nucleotides, the CDR3 is TGTGCCAGCAGCCAGGGGCTAGCGGGAAACTACGAGCAGTACTTC. The rearrangement joins TRBV7-3 to TRBJ2-7; 9 bases are shared with TRBD2. Germline loops: CDR1 SGHTA, CDR2 FQGTGA. Trimming at V came to 5 bases and at J to 3 bases, leaving 8 bases not matched to a gene. This CDR3 is built from 15 residues.

This clone was seen once. This chain connects TRBV4-1 to TRBJ2-4; 8 nucleotides align to TRBD2. The V gene end was trimmed by 1 base and the J gene end by 9 bases; junction bases not matched to a gene: 26. The CDR3 runs 21 residues. Germline assignment: CDR1 MGHRA and CDR2 YSYEKL. The CDR3 reads CASSQGHPLGQRELHPGIQYF. CDR3 bases: TGCGCCAGCAGCCAAGGCCATCCTCTGGGGCAGCGGGAGCTCCATCCTGGCATTCAGTACTTC.

The chain combines TRBV14 with TRBJ1-1; the match to TRBD1 covers 12 bases. CDR1 and CDR2 (germline): SGHDN, FVKESK. There are 17 residues in the CDR3. V dropped 1 base and J dropped 2; count of bases not matched to a gene: 5. CDR3 nucleotide sequence: TGTGCCAGCAGCCAAGGGTGGGACAGGGGGCTTAACACTGAAGCTTTCTTT. This encodes CASSQGWDRGLNTEAFF.

V and J are TRBV6-1 and TRBJ2-3; D perhaps matches TRBD1 (5 bases). This CDR3 region has 17 residues. In germline, CDR1 is MNHNS, CDR2 SASEGT. V gave up 4 bases and J gave up 0 bases, with 17 bases separating them. Here the CDR3 DNA reads TGTGCCAGCAGTGGGCTAGGGGCGGACCCTAGCACAGATACGCAGTATTTT. It is translated as CASSGLGADPSTDTQYF.

This clone has only a few counts. The chain carries TRBV28 and TRBJ2-7; TRBD1 matches at 9 bases. This CDR3 spans 15 amino acids. Per the germline V gene, CDR1 is MDHEN and CDR2 is SYDVKM. The trim removed 5 bases at V and 4 bases at J, leaving 9 bases unmatched. The CDR3 DNA follows: TGTGCCAGCAGTGAAACAGGGGGCGTTCTTTACGAGCAGTACTTC. Residues: CASSETGGVLYEQYF.

The V and J genes are TRBV6-5 and TRBJ1-2; 7 bases agree with TRBD1. V dropped 8 bases and J dropped 0; count of bases not matched to a gene: 3. The germline V gene has CDR1 MNHEY and CDR2 SVGAGI. The CDR3 contains 13 residues. CDR3 DNA sequence: TGTGCCAGCCGGACAGGTACTAACTATGGCTACACCTTC. It translates to CASRTGTNYGYTF.

The chain links TRBV9 to TRBJ2-1; D might be TRBD1 (5 bases). The germline V gene has CDR1 SGDLS and CDR2 YYNGEE. The CDR3 consists of 14 residues. Between the trimmed V and J ends, which lost 0 bases and 6 bases, there was a span of 10 bases. CDR3 nucleotides: TGTGCCAGCAGCGTAGGCCAGGGTCCCAATGAGCAGTTCTTC. It specifies CASSVGQGPNEQFF.

This chain links TRBV28 with TRBJ1-3; possible D gene TRBD1, 6 bases. V lost 8 bases and J lost 0, with 8 bases in between. CDR1 MDHEN and CDR2 SYDVKM come from the germline V gene. CDR3 size: 13 residues. In DNA form, the CDR3 reads TGTGCCAGCGAAGGGGGCTCTGGAAACACCATATATTTT. It is translated as CASEGGSGNTIYF.

DNA of the CDR3: TGTGCCAGCAGTTTAGGTGGGAGTGCAGATACGCAGTATTTT. Protein: CASSLGGSADTQYF. This chain uses TRBV7-3 with TRBJ2-3; tentatively, D is TRBD2 (5 bases). The CDR3 totals 14 residues. Trimming pared 6 bases from V and 4 bases from J, leaving 14 bases between. Germline CDR1 reads SGHTA; CDR2 reads FQGTGA.

The CDR3, as DNA: TGTGCCACCAGACCCGGACTAGCCGGCACCGGGGAGCTGTTTTTT. Its translation is CATRPGLAGTGELFF. V is TRBV24-1 and J is TRBJ2-2, with 8 nucleotides matching TRBD2. The CDR3 covers 15 residues. Germline CDR1 and CDR2: KGHDR and SFDVKD. Germline trimming cut 7 bases from V and 4 bases from J; bases unmatched to any gene: 7.

The V gene is TRBV11-2, the J gene TRBJ2-7; possibly TRBD1 for D (5 bases). V was shortened by 4 bases and J by 2 bases, with 15 bases between the two germline ends. The CDR3 length is 15 residues. The germline V gene encodes CDR1 SGHAT and CDR2 FQNNGV. CDR3 nucleotides: TGTGCCAGCAGCTCCCTTCAGGGTAGACCCTACGAGCAGTACTTC. Residues: CASSSLQGRPYEQYF.

This chain connects TRBV25-1 to TRBJ2-1; D is ambiguous. Trimming took 9 bases from V and 12 from J, leaving 12 bases between them. This CDR3 has 10 residues. In germline, CDR1 is MGHDK, CDR2 SYGVNS. CDR3 residues: CASKSGSQFF. The CDR3 nucleotides are TGTGCCAGTAAGTCCGGTTCGCAGTTCTTC. Variable domain in full (rest from reference TRBV25-1 and TRBJ2-1): EADIYQTPRYLVIGTGKKITLECSQTMGHDKMYWYQQDPGMELHLIHYSYGVNSTEKGDLSSESTVSRIRTEHFPLTLESARPSHTSQYLCASKSGSQFFGPGTRLTVL.

A remark on this clone: The junction does not match germline at one end; this may be a read error. V usage is TRBV11-3 and J usage is TRBJ2-1, with 7 bases identical to TRBD2. Germline CDR1 and CDR2: SGHNT and YENEEA. The CDR3 spans 13 residues. CDR3: CASSLGDYNEQFF. In DNA, the CDR3 is TGTGCCAGCAGCTTAGGGGACTACAATGAACAGTTCTTC.

The chain links TRBV5-3 to TRBJ1-2; D is ambiguous. TRBV5-3 is flagged as an ORF with uncertain function. The V gene lost 1 base and the J gene lost 4 bases, with 11 bases spanning the gap. This CDR3 has 14 amino acids. The DNA for the CDR3 is TGTGCCAGAAGCTTGCGCGCCCCGTGCTATGGCTACACCTTC. Its translation: CARSLRAPCYGYTF.

The chain carries TRBV4-1 and TRBJ1-4; D gene unclear. There are 15 residues in the CDR3. Trimming cost V 0 bases and J 3 bases, with 8 bases left between them. Germline V gives CDR1 MGHRA, CDR2 YSYEKL. CDR3 nucleotide sequence: TGCGCCAGCAGCCAAGATTTCGCAGCTAATGAAAAACTGTTTTTT. It specifies CASSQDFAANEKLFF.

The V call is TRBV30, the J call TRBJ1-6; tentatively, D is TRBD1 (5 bases). CDR1 is GTSNPN, CDR2 SVGIG, per germline (reference sequence). This CDR3 is built from 18 residues. Trimming took off 3 bases at V and 0 bases at J, with 18 bases between the two ends. The CDR3 DNA is TGTGCCTGGAGAAACGACTTAGGGGCTCGCTCCTATAATTCACCCCTCCACTTT. Its translation is CAWRNDLGARSYNSPLHF.

The V gene is TRBV11-3, the J gene TRBJ2-1; the match to TRBD2 covers 7 bases. The ends lost 5 bases at V and 5 bases at J; junction bases unmatched: 12. CDR3 length: 16 residues. Germline V gives CDR1 SGHNT, CDR2 YENEEA. The DNA for the CDR3 is TGTGCCAGCAGCCCCCGGGGAGGGTTAACCGACAATGAGCAGTTCTTC. It specifies CASSPRGGLTDNEQFF.

The J gene is TRBJ2-3, the V gene TRBV10-1; 10 bases match TRBD2. Germline assignment: CDR1 WNHNN and CDR2 SYGVQD (reference sequence). The CDR3 runs to 15 residues. With 6 bases clipped from V and 3 bases from J, the junction kept 6 bases outside the gene matches. This CDR3 is CASRPGLAPTDTQYF. DNA for the CDR3: TGCGCCAGCAGGCCGGGACTAGCGCCAACAGATACGCAGTATTTT.

The chain is built from TRBV27 and TRBJ1-6, with D perhaps matching TRBD1 (5 bases). Germline CDR1 MNHEY, CDR2 SMNVEV (reference sequence). Trimming stripped 7 bases from V and 7 bases from J, with 11 bases between. CDR3 length: 13 amino acids. The CDR3 sequence: CASKGFKNSPLHF. CDR3 coding DNA: TGTGCCAGCAAGGGGTTTAAGAATTCACCCCTCCACTTT.

The count of this clone is one. J is TRBJ2-2 and V is TRBV5-6; D gene ambiguous. CDR1 SGHDT and CDR2 YYEEEE come from the germline V gene. Trimming took off 4 bases at V and 7 bases at J, with 5 bases between the two ends. The CDR3 totals 11 residues. The CDR3 sequence is CASSRSGELFF. The CDR3 DNA reads TGTGCCAGCAGCAGGAGCGGGGAGCTGTTTTTT.